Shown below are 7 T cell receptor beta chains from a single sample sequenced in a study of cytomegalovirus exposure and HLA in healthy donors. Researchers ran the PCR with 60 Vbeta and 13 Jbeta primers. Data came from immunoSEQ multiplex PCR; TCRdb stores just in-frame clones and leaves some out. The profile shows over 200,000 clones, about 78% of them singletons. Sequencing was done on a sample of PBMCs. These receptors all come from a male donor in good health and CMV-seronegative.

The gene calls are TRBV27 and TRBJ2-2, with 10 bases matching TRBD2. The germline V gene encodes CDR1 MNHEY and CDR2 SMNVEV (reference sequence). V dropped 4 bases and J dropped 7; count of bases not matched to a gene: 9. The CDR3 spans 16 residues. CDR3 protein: CASSWASGRVIGELFF. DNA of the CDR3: TGTGCCAGCAGTTGGGCCAGCGGGAGGGTGATCGGGGAGCTGTTTTTT.

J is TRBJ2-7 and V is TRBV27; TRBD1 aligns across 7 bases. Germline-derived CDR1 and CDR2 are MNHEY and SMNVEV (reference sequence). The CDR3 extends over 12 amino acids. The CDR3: CQSRQGAYEQYF. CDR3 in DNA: TGTCAATCGCGACAGGGTGCGTACGAGCAGTACTTC.

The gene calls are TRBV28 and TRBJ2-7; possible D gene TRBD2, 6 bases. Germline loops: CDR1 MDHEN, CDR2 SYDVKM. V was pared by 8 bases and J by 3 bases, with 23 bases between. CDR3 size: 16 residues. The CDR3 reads CASGELRGLALYEQYF. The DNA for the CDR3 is TGTGCCAGCGGCGAGCTACGGGGACTTGCACTCTACGAGCAGTACTTC.

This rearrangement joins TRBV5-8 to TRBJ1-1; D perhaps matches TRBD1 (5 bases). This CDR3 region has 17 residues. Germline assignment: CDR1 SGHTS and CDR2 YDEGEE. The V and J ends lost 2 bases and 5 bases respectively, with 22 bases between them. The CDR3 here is CASSFSGASGGKTEAFF. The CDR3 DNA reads TGTGCCAGCAGCTTTTCCGGGGCCTCGGGGGGTAAAACTGAAGCTTTCTTT.

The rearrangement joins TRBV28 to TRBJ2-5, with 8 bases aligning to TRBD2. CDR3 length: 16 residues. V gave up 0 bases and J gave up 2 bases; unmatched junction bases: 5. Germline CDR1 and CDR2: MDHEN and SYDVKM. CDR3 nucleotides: TGTGCCAGCAGTTTATGGCCTAGCGGGTCTCAAGAGACCCAGTACTTC. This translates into CASSLWPSGSQETQYF.

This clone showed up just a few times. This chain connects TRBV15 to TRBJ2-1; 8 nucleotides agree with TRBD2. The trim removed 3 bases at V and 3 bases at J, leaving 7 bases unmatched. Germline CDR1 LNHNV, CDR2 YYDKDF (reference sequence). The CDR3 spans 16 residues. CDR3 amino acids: CATSRAISGGYNEQFF. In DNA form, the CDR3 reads TGTGCCACCAGCAGGGCTATCAGCGGGGGCTACAATGAGCAGTTCTTC. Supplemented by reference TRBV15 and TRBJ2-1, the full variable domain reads DAMVIQNPRYQVTQFGKPVTLSCSQTLNHNVMYWYQQKSSQAPKLLFHYYDKDFNNEADTPDNFQSRRPNTSFCFLDIRSPGLGDTAMYLCATSRAISGGYNEQFFGPGTRLTVL.

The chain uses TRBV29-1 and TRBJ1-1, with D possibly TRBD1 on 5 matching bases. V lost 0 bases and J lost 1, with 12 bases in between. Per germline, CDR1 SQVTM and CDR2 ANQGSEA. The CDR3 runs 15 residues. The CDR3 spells CSVEDSGRGNTEAFF. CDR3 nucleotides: TGCAGCGTTGAAGATAGTGGGAGGGGGAACACTGAAGCTTTCTTT.